This T cell receptor beta chain came from a study of neurological immune-mediated disorders. 5'RACE employing 10-nucleotide random UMIs yielded the cDNA. Every sequencing run produced over 160 million TCR-beta sequences that came from 15-18 subjects. TCRdb called the 5' RACE reads again in MiXCR, with one record for every CDR3 protein. Of more than 95,000 distinct CDR3 sequences listed, about a tenth were seen once; the top ten hold approximately 3.3%. Time point here: longitudinal time-point 3. Notes on the study in general: No CDR3 amino acid sequences were shared by expanded clones across subjects, suggesting private repertoires in all groups. The greatest degree of TCR clonal expansion was observed in HTLV-1-associated myelopathy, with the lowest in multiple sclerosis, below that of healthy controls.

This CDR3 region has 16 residues. Germline V CDR1 and CDR2: MNHNY, SVGAGI (reference sequence). Germline trimming cut 2 bases from V and 1 base from J; bases unmatched to any gene: 4. This clonotype was seen ten or more times. As yet, its antigen is unknown. The sequence derives from a female donor with HTLV-1-associated myelopathy (HAM/TSP). Sequencing input: PBMCs. This chain connects TRBV6-6 to TRBJ1-5; 8 bases align to TRBD1. DNA of the CDR3: TGTGCCAGCAGTTACGATGGACAGGGCAGCAATCAGCCCCAGCATTTT. Its translation is CASSYDGQGSNQPQHF.